This TCR beta chain stems from a study of identical twins. Each CDR3 protein gets one entry after TCRdb re-called the 5' RACE reads with MiXCR. The sample lists nearly 900,000 distinct CDR3 sequences; about 12% were seen once. The sample holds a few counts of this clonotype. Only healthy Caucasians were enrolled as donors. Trimming took 10 bases from V and 2 from J; bases not matched to a gene: 6. Germline CDR1 ENHRY, CDR2 SYGVKD. This CDR3 contains 16 residues. The sample was also reused in another study, on yellow fever vaccine responses in identical twins.

Input material: PBMCs. This receptor was obtained from a woman aged 18-29 years in good health. The chain employs TRBV10-3 and TRBJ2-3; TRBD2 matches at 16 bases. The DNA of the CDR3 is TGTGCCACCTCGGGACTAGCGGGAGGGGACACAGATACGCAGTATTTT. It encodes CATSGLAGGDTDTQYF.